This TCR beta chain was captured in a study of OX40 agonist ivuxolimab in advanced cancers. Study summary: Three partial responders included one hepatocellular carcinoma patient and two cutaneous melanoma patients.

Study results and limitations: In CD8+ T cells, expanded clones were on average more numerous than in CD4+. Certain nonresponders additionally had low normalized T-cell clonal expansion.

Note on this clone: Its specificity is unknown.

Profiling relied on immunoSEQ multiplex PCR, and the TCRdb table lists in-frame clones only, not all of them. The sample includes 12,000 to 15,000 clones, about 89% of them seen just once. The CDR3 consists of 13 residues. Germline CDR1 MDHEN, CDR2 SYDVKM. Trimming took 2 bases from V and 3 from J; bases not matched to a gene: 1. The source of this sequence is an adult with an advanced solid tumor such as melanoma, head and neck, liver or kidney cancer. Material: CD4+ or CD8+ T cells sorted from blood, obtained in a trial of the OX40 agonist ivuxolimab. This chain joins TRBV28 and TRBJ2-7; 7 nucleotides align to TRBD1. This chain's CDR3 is CASSLGTVYEQYF. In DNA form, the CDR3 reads TGTGCCAGCAGTTTAGGGACAGTCTACGAGCAGTACTTC.